The T cell receptor (beta chain) under discussion was sequenced for a study of blood T cell repertoires in COVID-19. The overall study: Acute and convalescent COVID-19 samples came from the United States, Italy and Spain. PBMCs, B-cell-depleted T cells, or T cells were the source of the cDNA or gDNA that made up the material.

The CDR3 consists of 14 residues. V was clipped by 1 base and J by 2 bases, with 9 bases between them. The V gene's germline CDR1 is MNHEY and CDR2 SVGAGI. Participant reports of clinical history set cohort assignment. Under the authors' procedure: Estimates of nucleated cell counts were drawn from the amplification of reference gene primers. Some clones are missing from TCRdb's copy, which holds only in-frame ones; the method was immunoSEQ multiplex PCR. Clone size and V and J calls were adopted from that table, with D and trimming inferred from the DNA. The table records approximately 150,000 clones, approximately 87% of them present only once.

The sequence was obtained from a man aged 45-65 years in a cohort exposed to, infected with or recovered from COVID-19 (not recorded which). V and J are TRBV6-5 and TRBJ2-7, with D maybe TRBD2 (6 bases). The specimen sequenced was PBMCs or T cells enriched from blood (not recorded which). CDR3 bases: TGTGCCAGCAGTTACTACGGGGAGGCCTACGAGCAGTACTTC. It yields the protein CASSYYGEAYEQYF.